The next 6 T cell receptor beta chains were all read from a single sample in a study of T cells expressing NK-cell markers. TCRdb reworked the 5' RACE reads into one entry per CDR3 protein, no DNA. The sample has 400,000 to 550,000 distinct CDR3 sequences, and its top ten clones hold roughly 7.2%. Input material: blood T cells: a sorted CD56 or NKG2C T cell subset, CD4+ or CD8+ T cells, or bulk PBMC T cells (not recorded which). The receptors originated from a woman aged 18-69 years in good health.

This rearrangement joins TRBV12-3 or TRBV12-4 to TRBJ1-2; there is no DNA to check the TCRdb D call of TRBD1. The CDR3 has 13 amino acids. CDR3 region: CASRYRADYGYTF.

The genes are TRBV5-1 and TRBJ1-1; the D gene TCRdb calls, TRBD1, cannot be checked with no DNA. Germline V gives CDR1 SGHRS, CDR2 YFSETQ. The CDR3 loop spans 13 amino acids. The CDR3 is CASRTGGKDEAFF.

The V call is TRBV19, the J call TRBJ2-1; TCRdb calls TRBD1, which cannot be checked without DNA. Germline V CDR1 and CDR2: LNHDA, SQIVND (reference sequence). The CDR3 is 13 residues long. The CDR3 here is CATGPGFDNEQFF.

The gene calls are TRBV5-5 and TRBJ1-5. This CDR3 has 16 amino acids. CDR1 and CDR2 (germline): SGHKS, YYEKEE (reference sequence). CDR3 amino acids: CASSLGGGGNSQPQHF. Complete variable domain (other parts from reference TRBV5-5 and TRBJ1-5): DAGVTQSPTHLIKTRGQQVTLRCSPISGHKSVSWYQQVLGQGPQFIFQYYEKEERGRGNFPDRFSARQFPNYSSELNVNALLLGDSALYLCASSLGGGGNSQPQHFGDGTRLSIL.

J is TRBJ1-2 and V is TRBV6-5. CDR3 length: 13 residues. Germline-derived CDR1 and CDR2 are MNHEY and SVGAGI. This chain's CDR3 is CASSYSTAYGYTF.

The chain is built from TRBV20-1 and TRBJ1-2. CDR1 is DFQATT and CDR2 is SNEGSKA in the germline V gene (reference sequence). The CDR3 totals 18 residues. CDR3: CSARASHLHVGGSYGYTF.